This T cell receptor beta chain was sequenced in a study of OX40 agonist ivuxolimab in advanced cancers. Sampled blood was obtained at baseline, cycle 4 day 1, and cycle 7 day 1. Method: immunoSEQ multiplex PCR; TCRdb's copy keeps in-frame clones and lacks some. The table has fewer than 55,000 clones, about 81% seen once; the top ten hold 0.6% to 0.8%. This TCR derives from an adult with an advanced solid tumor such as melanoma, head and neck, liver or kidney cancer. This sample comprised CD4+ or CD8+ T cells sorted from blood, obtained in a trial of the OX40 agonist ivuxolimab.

The CDR3 loop is CASSLVGDGNTIYF. As DNA, the CDR3 is TGTGCCAGCAGCTTGGTTGGGGATGGAAACACCATATATTTT. The genes are TRBV5-5 and TRBJ1-3; D gene unclear. Trimming took 0 bases from V and 3 from J, leaving 7 bases between them. Germline lookup yields CDR1 SGHKS and CDR2 YYEKEE (reference sequence). The CDR3 spans 14 residues.